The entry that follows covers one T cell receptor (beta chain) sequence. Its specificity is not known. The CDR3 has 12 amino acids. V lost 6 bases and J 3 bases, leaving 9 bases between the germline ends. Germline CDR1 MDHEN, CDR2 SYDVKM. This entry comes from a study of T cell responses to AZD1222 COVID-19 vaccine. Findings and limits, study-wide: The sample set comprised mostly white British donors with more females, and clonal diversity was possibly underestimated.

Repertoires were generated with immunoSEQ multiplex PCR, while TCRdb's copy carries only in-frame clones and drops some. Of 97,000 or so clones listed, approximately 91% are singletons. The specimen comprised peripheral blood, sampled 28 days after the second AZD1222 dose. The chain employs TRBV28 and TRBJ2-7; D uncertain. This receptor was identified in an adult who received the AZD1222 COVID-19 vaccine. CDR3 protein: CASSPQSYEQYF. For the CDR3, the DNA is TGTGCCAGCAGCCCCCAGAGCTACGAGCAGTACTTC.